Presented here are 28 T cell receptor beta chains from one specimen sequenced in a study of PD-L1 blockade in urothelial cancer. Only in-frame clones appear in the TCRdb table, and some are missing; sequencing was by immunoSEQ multiplex PCR. The sample records under 130,000 clones, approximately 85% being singletons. Sample: PBMCs, taken around atezolizumab (anti-PD-L1) treatment. These TCRs come from a man between 45 and 60 years old with urothelial cancer.

This clone was detected only once. The chain has TRBV27 and TRBJ1-1, with D possibly TRBD1 on 6 matching bases. The CDR3 length is 14 residues. The germline V and J ends were trimmed by 4 bases and 2 bases, with 11 bases remaining between them. Looked up from germline, CDR1 is MNHEY and CDR2 is SMNVEV (reference sequence). The CDR3 region is CASSYGQKNTEAFF. CDR3 nucleotide sequence: TGTGCCAGCAGTTACGGACAGAAAAACACTGAAGCTTTCTTT.

The V call is TRBV7-9, the J call TRBJ2-2; 15 bases map to TRBD2. Germline lookup yields CDR1 SEHNR and CDR2 FQNEAQ (reference sequence). This CDR3 is built from 15 residues. Trimming cost V 8 bases and J 4 bases; bases outside gene matches: 2. CDR3 residues: CASQGLAGGTGELFF. The DNA for the CDR3 is TGTGCCAGCCAGGGACTAGCGGGAGGCACCGGGGAGCTGTTTTTT. Using reference TRBV7-9 and TRBJ2-2 for the parts outside the CDR3, the full variable domain is DTGVSQNPRHKITKRGQNVTFRCDPISEHNRLYWYRQTLGQGPEFLTYFQNEAQLEKSRLLSDRFSAERPKGSFSTLEIQRTEQGDSAMYLCASQGLAGGTGELFFGEGSRLTVL.

The V and J genes are TRBV11-3 and TRBJ2-5; 9 nucleotides line up with TRBD2. The ends lost 1 base at V and 2 bases at J; junction bases unmatched: 2. Germline-derived CDR1 and CDR2 are SGHNT and YENEEA. The CDR3 has 15 amino acids. In nucleotides, the CDR3 is TGTGCCAGCAGCTTAGGAGCGGGAGGACAAGAGACCCAGTACTTC. Amino acids: CASSLGAGGQETQYF.

Only one count was recorded for this clone. A much larger clone differs from this one at a single base, so this may be a read error. The sample carries other DNA sequences with the same CDR3. The V call is TRBV5-1, the J call TRBJ2-2; no clear D. There are 15 residues in the CDR3. The germline V gene has CDR1 SGHRS and CDR2 YFSETQ. The germline V and J ends were trimmed by 0 bases and 0 bases, with 6 bases remaining between them. Here the CDR3 DNA reads TGCGCCAGCAGCTTGGGCGGTTCGAACACCGGGGAGCTGTTTTTT. Translation: CASSLGGSNTGELFF.

This clone was seen a single time. This rearrangement joins TRBV6-5 to TRBJ2-4; 9 nucleotides agree with TRBD1. Germline V gene data show CDR1 as MNHEY and CDR2 as SVGAGI. J gave up 7 bases and V 6 bases, and 4 bases lay outside the gene matches. This CDR3 region has 13 residues. CDR3 in DNA: TGTGCCAGCAGAGGGACAGGGATGAACATTCAGTACTTC. It yields the protein CASRGTGMNIQYF.

The V gene is TRBV19, the J gene TRBJ2-4; D remains unclear. The germline CDR1 and CDR2 sequences are LNHDA and SQIVND (reference sequence). V lost 7 bases and J lost 0, with 7 bases in between. The CDR3 length is 13 residues. The DNA of the CDR3 is TGTGCCAGTAACAGCCAAGCCAAAAACATTCAGTACTTC. Amino acids: CASNSQAKNIQYF.

CDR3 nucleotide sequence: TGTGCCAGCAGGGCTCAGGGAATTCGATCCGGGGAGCTGTTTTTT. This gives the protein CASRAQGIRSGELFF. The V and J genes are TRBV7-3 and TRBJ2-2; maybe TRBD1 (5 bases). V gave up 6 bases and J gave up 6 bases, with 17 bases separating them. The germline V gene has CDR1 SGHTA and CDR2 FQGTGA. The CDR3 consists of 15 residues.

The chain couples TRBV28 to TRBJ1-5; 7 bases are shared with TRBD1. The CDR3 loop spans 13 amino acids. Looked up from germline, CDR1 is MDHEN and CDR2 is SYDVKM. Unmatched junction bases numbered 7, after V lost 8 bases and J lost 6 bases. The CDR3: CASRTGGGQPQHF. CDR3 sequence (DNA): TGTGCCAGCCGGACAGGAGGCGGTCAGCCCCAGCATTTT. Looking up the rest from reference TRBV28 and TRBJ1-5 gives the full variable domain: DVKVTQSSRYLVKRTGEKVFLECVQDMDHENMFWYRQDPGLGLRLIYFSYDVKMKEKGDIPEGYSVSREKKERFSLILESASTNQTSMYLCASRTGGGQPQHFGDGTRLSIL.

The V and J genes are TRBV7-9 and TRBJ1-2, with 8 bases that match TRBD1. J gave up 6 bases and V 5 bases, and 11 bases lay outside the gene matches. Germline CDR1 SEHNR, CDR2 FQNEAQ (reference sequence). The CDR3 covers 15 residues. Here the CDR3 DNA reads TGTGCCAGCAGCCGTCCGGGACAGGATCAGAATGGCTACACCTTC. Protein sequence: CASSRPGQDQNGYTF.

The rearrangement joins TRBV27 to TRBJ2-1; a weak D match, TRBD2 (7 bases). Germline V lookup: CDR1 MNHEY, CDR2 SMNVEV (reference sequence). V gave up 6 bases and J gave up 7 bases, with 19 bases separating them. The CDR3 extends over 15 amino acids. CDR3 region: CASRGGGTRGNEQFF. CDR3 in DNA: TGTGCCAGCAGAGGGGGGGGGACGAGGGGTAATGAGCAGTTCTTC.

The rearrangement uses TRBV27 and TRBJ2-5; possibly TRBD1 for D (6 bases). V lost 9 bases and J lost 2, with 19 bases in between. The CDR3 is made up of 15 amino acids. CDR1 and CDR2 from the germline V gene are MNHEY and SMNVEV (reference sequence). CDR3 nucleotide sequence: TGTGCCAGGACCCTCCGCAGGGGTTCACAAGAGACCCAGTACTTC. Translation gives CARTLRRGSQETQYF.

This clone appeared a few times. The rearrangement links TRBV9 to TRBJ2-5; tentatively, D is TRBD2 (5 bases). From germline, CDR1 is SGDLS and CDR2 YYNGEE. This CDR3 comprises 15 residues. V was cut by 6 bases and J by 5 bases, with 20 bases left in between. The CDR3: CASNKEGKDFETQYF. The DNA for the CDR3 is TGTGCCAGCAATAAAGAGGGCAAAGATTTTGAGACCCAGTACTTC.

The chain is built from TRBV25-1 and TRBJ2-4, with 7 positions matching TRBD2. The V segment lost 3 bases and the J segment 8 bases; nucleotides outside the gene matches: 7. The CDR3 is 14 residues long. CDR1 is MGHDK and CDR2 is SYGVNS in the germline V gene. CDR3 nucleotides: TGTGCCAGCAGTGAGACGCGCGGGAGTGACATTCAGTACTTC. Residues: CASSETRGSDIQYF.

CDR3 DNA sequence: TGTGCCAGCAGCCCACAGGGGAATGGCAATCAGCCCCAGCATTTT. Translating it yields CASSPQGNGNQPQHF. The rearrangement joins TRBV5-6 to TRBJ1-5, with TRBD1 matching 7 bases. The CDR3 extends over 15 amino acids. Trimming at V came to 4 bases and at J to 2 bases, leaving 6 bases not matched to a gene. Per germline, CDR1 SGHDT and CDR2 YYEEEE.

The chain joins TRBV29-1 to TRBJ1-4; no definite D call. The V end was cut by 6 bases, the J end by 7 bases, with 12 bases between. This CDR3 comprises 12 residues. Per the germline V gene, CDR1 is SQVTM and CDR2 is ANQGSEA. The CDR3 DNA is TGCAGCGTCAAAAGCGGGCGTGAAAAACTGTTTTTT. The encoded protein is CSVKSGREKLFF.

This clone was observed a handful of times. The CDR3 spells CASSFTRDEQYF. DNA of the CDR3: TGTGCCAGCAGTTTTACCAGGGACGAGCAGTACTTC. This chain connects TRBV28 to TRBJ2-7, with D possibly being TRBD1 (5 bases). This CDR3 region has 12 residues. Between the trimmed V and J ends, which lost 3 bases and 5 bases, there was a span of 8 bases. Germline lookup yields CDR1 MDHEN and CDR2 SYDVKM. Complete variable domain (other parts from reference TRBV28 and TRBJ2-7): DVKVTQSSRYLVKRTGEKVFLECVQDMDHENMFWYRQDPGLGLRLIYFSYDVKMKEKGDIPEGYSVSREKKERFSLILESASTNQTSMYLCASSFTRDEQYFGPGTRLTVT.

The genes are TRBV25-1 and TRBJ2-5; TRBD1 might be the D (7 bases). Germline V gene lookup returns CDR1 MGHDK and CDR2 SYGVNS. Trimming cost V 6 bases and J 7 bases, with 15 bases left between them. CDR3 length: 13 residues. The CDR3 loop reads CASRSRGAGTQYF. For the CDR3, the DNA is TGTGCCAGCAGGTCCAGGGGGGCGGGGACCCAGTACTTC.

The gene calls are TRBV19 and TRBJ2-5; TRBD1 aligns across 9 bases. CDR3 size: 17 residues. Trimming cost V 6 bases and J 5 bases; bases outside gene matches: 16. The V gene's germline CDR1 is LNHDA and CDR2 SQIVND (reference sequence). CDR3 residues: CASRNRPGTGTSETQYF. The CDR3 bases are TGTGCCAGTAGAAACCGACCCGGGACAGGGACCTCGGAGACCCAGTACTTC. The variable domain in full, with the rest retrieved from reference TRBV19 and TRBJ2-5, is DGGITQSPKYLFRKEGQNVTLSCEQNLNHDAMYWYRQDPGQGLRLIYYSQIVNDFQKGDIAEGYSVSREKKESFPLTVTSAQKNPTAFYLCASRNRPGTGTSETQYFGPGTRLLVL.

The V gene is TRBV6-5, the J gene TRBJ1-4; no clear D gene. CDR3 length: 15 amino acids. CDR1 is MNHEY and CDR2 is SVGAGI in the germline V gene. V lost 6 bases, J lost 5 bases, and 16 bases lay in between. The CDR3 nucleotides read TGTGCCAGCAGCCCCGGGGAGGCCGGGAATGAAAAACTGTTTTTT. Translation: CASSPGEAGNEKLFF.

V gene TRBV10-3 combines with J gene TRBJ2-7; D remains ambiguous. Trimming removed 7 bases from V and 2 bases from J, with 12 bases in between. Germline CDR1 reads ENHRY; CDR2 reads SYGVKD. The length of the CDR3 is 13 residues. This CDR3 reads CAITSSQPYEQYF. CDR3 bases: TGTGCCATCACCAGTAGCCAACCCTACGAGCAGTACTTC.

This rearrangement joins TRBV25-1 to TRBJ1-5; a possible D gene is TRBD1 (5 bases). Germline V CDR1 and CDR2: MGHDK, SYGVNS. Trimming pared 4 bases from V and 5 bases from J, leaving 12 bases between. This CDR3 region has 14 residues. The CDR3 sequence: CASSGRTSDQPQHF. The CDR3 region has the DNA TGTGCCAGCAGTGGTCGGACATCCGATCAGCCCCAGCATTTT.

The gene calls are TRBV6-5 and TRBJ2-3, with D perhaps TRBD2 (5 bases). The germline V gene encodes CDR1 MNHEY and CDR2 SVGAGI. V lost 5 bases to trimming and J lost 7 bases, with 10 bases between them. The CDR3 extends over 12 amino acids. CDR3 loop: CASSPRANTQYF. The CDR3 region has the DNA TGTGCCAGCAGTCCGAGGGCCAATACGCAGTATTTT.

The V gene is TRBV9, the J gene TRBJ2-2, with 9 bases identical to TRBD1. V lost 6 bases to trimming and J lost 5 bases; unmatched junction nucleotides: 8. CDR3 length equals 15 residues. Germline V lookup: CDR1 SGDLS, CDR2 YYNGEE. CDR3 in amino acids: CASTLQGAWTGELFF. CDR3 DNA: TGTGCCAGCACCCTACAGGGGGCTTGGACCGGGGAGCTGTTTTTT.

Here the CDR3 reads CASSPPGQGDTGELFF. The CDR3 DNA is TGTGCCAGCTCACCACCGGGACAGGGGGACACCGGGGAGCTGTTTTTT. The rearrangement joins TRBV18 to TRBJ2-2; 11 bases align to TRBD1. Germline CDR1 and CDR2: KGHSH and LQKENI. The CDR3 has 16 residues. The trim removed 0 bases at V and 3 bases at J, leaving 0 bases unmatched.

This chain uses TRBV6-5 with TRBJ1-1; D is uncertain. Trimming removed 4 bases from V and 2 bases from J, with 11 bases in between. Germline V gives CDR1 MNHEY, CDR2 SVGAGI. This CDR3 has 14 amino acids. This chain's CDR3 is CASSSSNFNTEAFF. DNA of the CDR3: TGTGCCAGCAGTTCCTCTAATTTTAACACTGAAGCTTTCTTT.

This sequence joins TRBV27 and TRBJ2-7; 7 positions agree with TRBD2. The CDR3 has 14 amino acids. Looked up from germline, CDR1 is MNHEY and CDR2 is SMNVEV (reference sequence). V lost 7 bases to trimming and J lost 6 bases; unmatched junction nucleotides: 12. This CDR3 reads CASTLASRGVEQYF. DNA for the CDR3: TGTGCCAGCACCCTAGCGTCCCGGGGGGTCGAGCAGTACTTC.

The chain joins TRBV5-1 to TRBJ2-6; D remains ambiguous. Trimming left V 0 bases short and J 2 bases short, with 9 bases between. This CDR3 has 16 residues. Germline V gene lookup returns CDR1 SGHRS and CDR2 YFSETQ. This CDR3 is CASSLVSAAGANVLTF. The CDR3 nucleotides are TGCGCCAGCAGCTTGGTTTCGGCGGCTGGGGCCAACGTCCTGACTTTC. The full variable domain, rest sourced from reference TRBV5-1 and TRBJ2-6, is KAGVTQTPRYLIKTRGQQVTLSCSPISGHRSVSWYQQTPGQGLQFLFEYFSETQRNKGNFPGRFSGRQFSNSRSEMNVSTLELGDSALYLCASSLVSAAGANVLTFGAGSRLTVL.

J is TRBJ2-1 and V is TRBV28; 8 nucleotides align to TRBD2. The CDR3 is 15 residues long. Germline loops: CDR1 MDHEN, CDR2 SYDVKM. Trimming removed 5 bases from V and 4 bases from J; junction bases left unmatched: 7. This CDR3 is CASSNAGGNYNEQFF. Here the CDR3 DNA reads TGTGCCAGCAGTAATGCGGGGGGTAATTACAATGAGCAGTTCTTC.